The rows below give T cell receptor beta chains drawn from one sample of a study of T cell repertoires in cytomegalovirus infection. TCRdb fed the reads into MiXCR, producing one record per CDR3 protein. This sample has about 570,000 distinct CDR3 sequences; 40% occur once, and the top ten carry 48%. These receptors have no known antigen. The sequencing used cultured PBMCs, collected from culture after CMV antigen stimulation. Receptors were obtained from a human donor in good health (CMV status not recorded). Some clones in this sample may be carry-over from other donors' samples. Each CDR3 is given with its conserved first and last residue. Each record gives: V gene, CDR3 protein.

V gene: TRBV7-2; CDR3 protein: CASRPGTVGNYGYTF
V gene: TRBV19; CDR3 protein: CASSTPRSPYNEQFF
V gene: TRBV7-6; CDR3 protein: CASSLRTGSTDTQYF
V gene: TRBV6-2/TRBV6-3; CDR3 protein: CASSYGDETDEQYF
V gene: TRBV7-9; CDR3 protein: CASSLQGDNYGYTF
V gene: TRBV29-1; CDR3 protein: CSVERSRGLETQYF
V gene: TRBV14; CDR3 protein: CASSARPGRATDTQYF
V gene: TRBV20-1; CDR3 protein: CSARAGNNEKLFF
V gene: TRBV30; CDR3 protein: CAWSVKGGNQPQHF
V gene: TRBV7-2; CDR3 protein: CASSFTSSGPPQHF
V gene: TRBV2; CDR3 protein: CASYGGGYEQYF
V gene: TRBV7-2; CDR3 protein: CASRTGSSYNEQFF
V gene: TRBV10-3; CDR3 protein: CAISTGVNEQFF
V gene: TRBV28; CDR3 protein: CASSSLAGNSIYEQYF
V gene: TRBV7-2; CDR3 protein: CASSLFAGDLSGELFF
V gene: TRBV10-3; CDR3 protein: CAILRNTEAFF
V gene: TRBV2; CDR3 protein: CASSRTEYNEQFF
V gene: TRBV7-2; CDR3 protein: CASSRGRGTEAFF
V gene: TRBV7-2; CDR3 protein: CASSPQTGTPFPEQYF
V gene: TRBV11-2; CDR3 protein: CASSLGTASNYGYTF
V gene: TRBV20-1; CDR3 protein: CSPWRRGGASIGTDTQYF
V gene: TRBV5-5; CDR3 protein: CASSSTASNTEAFF
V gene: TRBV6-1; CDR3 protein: CASSWTTNTGELFF
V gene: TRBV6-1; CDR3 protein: CASSEVTSGRGQYF
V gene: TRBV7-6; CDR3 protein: CASSHRVNEQYF
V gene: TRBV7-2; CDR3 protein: CASTFGVDLPTQYF
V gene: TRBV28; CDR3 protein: CASHNPGRIVNQPQHF
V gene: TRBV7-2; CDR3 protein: CASNLRLNYGYTF
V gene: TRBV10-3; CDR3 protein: CAISESGTGISEQYF
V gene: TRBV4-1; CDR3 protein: CASSQRLAGDIQYF
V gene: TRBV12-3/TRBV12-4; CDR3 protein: CASSFGSGVADTQYF
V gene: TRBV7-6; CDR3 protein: CASSSLAGVRDEQFF
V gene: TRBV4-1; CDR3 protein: CASSQPLAVAKNIQYF
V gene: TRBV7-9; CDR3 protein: CASRGGRASGNEQFF
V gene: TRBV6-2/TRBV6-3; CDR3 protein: CASSYRWIQDSNQPQHF
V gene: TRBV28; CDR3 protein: CASSPLDRGGPYEQYF
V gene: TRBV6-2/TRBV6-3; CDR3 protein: CASSPTLTEQYF
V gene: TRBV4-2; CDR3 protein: CASSPGTDLGNTIYF
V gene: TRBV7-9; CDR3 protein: CASSLAFVGPTDTQYF
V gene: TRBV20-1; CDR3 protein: CSPRDSLAYEQYF